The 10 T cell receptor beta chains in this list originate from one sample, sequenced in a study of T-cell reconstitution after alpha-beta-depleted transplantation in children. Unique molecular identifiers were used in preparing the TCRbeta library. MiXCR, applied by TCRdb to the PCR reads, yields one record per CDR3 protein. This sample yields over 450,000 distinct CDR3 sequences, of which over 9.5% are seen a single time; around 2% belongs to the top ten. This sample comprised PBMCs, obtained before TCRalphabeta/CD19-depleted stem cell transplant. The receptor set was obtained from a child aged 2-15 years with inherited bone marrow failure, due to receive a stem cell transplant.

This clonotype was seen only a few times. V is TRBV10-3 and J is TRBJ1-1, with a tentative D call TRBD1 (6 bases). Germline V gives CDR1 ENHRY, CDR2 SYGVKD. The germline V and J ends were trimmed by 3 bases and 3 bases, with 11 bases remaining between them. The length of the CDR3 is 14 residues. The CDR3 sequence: CAISDGGRDTEAFF. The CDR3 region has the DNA TGTGCCATCAGTGATGGGGGGCGAGACACTGAAGCTTTCTTT.

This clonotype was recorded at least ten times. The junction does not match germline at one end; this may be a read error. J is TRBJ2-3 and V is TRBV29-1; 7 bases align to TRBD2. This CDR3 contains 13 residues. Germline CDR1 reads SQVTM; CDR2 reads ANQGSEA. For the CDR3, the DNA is TGCAGCGTCGAAGCGGGAACCACAGATACGCAGTATTTT. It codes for CSVEAGTTDTQYF.

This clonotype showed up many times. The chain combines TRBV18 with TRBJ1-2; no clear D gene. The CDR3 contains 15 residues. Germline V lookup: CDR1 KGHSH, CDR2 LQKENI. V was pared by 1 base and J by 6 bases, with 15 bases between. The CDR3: CASSPQVQLVDGYTF. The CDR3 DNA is TGTGCCAGCTCACCACAGGTCCAATTGGTGGATGGCTACACCTTC.

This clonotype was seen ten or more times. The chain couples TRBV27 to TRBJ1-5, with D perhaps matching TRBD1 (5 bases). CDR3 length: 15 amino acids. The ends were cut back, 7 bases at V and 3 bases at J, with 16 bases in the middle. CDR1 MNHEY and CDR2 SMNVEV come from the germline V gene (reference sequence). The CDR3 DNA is TGTGCCAGCACCCCGGGACGGAGTATCAATCAGCCCCAGCATTTT. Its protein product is CASTPGRSINQPQHF.

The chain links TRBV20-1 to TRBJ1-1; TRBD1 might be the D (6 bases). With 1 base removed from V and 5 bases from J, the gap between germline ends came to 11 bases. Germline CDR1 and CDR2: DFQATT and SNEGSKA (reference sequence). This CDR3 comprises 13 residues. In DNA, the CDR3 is TGCAGTGCTAGAGGAGGGGGGAGGACTGAAGCTTTCTTT. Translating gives CSARGGGRTEAFF.

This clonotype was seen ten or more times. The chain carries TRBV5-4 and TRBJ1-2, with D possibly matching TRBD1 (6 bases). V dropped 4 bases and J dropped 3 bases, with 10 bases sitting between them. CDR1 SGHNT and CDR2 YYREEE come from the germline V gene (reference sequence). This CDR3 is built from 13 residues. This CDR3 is CASSQEGDYGYTF. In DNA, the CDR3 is TGTGCCAGCAGCCAAGAGGGGGACTATGGCTACACCTTC.

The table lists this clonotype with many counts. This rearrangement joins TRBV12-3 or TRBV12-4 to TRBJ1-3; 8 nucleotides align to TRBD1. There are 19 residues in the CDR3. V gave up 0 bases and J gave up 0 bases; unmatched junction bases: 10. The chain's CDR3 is CASSLAYSRQGTSGNTIYF. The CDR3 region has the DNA TGTGCCAGCAGTTTAGCGTACAGCCGACAGGGGACCTCTGGAAACACCATATATTTT.

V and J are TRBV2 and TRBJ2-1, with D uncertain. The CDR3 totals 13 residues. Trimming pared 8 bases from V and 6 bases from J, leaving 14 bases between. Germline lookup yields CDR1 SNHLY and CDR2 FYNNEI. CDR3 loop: CASGEDVGNEQFF. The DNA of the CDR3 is TGTGCCAGCGGAGAGGACGTGGGCAATGAGCAGTTCTTC.

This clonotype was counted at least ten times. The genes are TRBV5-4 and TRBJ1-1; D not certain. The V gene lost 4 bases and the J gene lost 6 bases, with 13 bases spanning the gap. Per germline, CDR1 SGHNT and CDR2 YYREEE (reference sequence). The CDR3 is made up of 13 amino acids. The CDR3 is CASSPDRLPEAFF. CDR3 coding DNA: TGTGCCAGCAGCCCCGACCGACTTCCTGAAGCTTTCTTT.

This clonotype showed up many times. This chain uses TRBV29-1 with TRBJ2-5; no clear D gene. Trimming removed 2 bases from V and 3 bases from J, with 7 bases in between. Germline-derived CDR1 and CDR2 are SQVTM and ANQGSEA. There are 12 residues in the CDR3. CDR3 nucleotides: TGCAGCGTTGAAAGACCAGAAGAGACCCAGTACTTC. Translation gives CSVERPEETQYF.